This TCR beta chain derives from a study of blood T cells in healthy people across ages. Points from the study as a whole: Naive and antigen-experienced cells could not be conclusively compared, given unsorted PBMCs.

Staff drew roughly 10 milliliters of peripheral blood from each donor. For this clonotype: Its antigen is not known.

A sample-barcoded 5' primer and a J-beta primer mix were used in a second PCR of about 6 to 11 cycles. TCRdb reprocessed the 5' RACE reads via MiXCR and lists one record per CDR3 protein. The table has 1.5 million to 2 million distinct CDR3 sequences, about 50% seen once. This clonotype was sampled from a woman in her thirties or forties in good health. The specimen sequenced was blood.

CDR3 DNA sequence: TGTGCCAGCAGCCCCGGGTCTGGGGAGGATGAGCAGTTCTTC. This translates into CASSPGSGEDEQFF. J is TRBJ2-1 and V is TRBV5-8, with D perhaps matching TRBD2 (6 bases). The V gene's germline CDR1 is SGHTS and CDR2 YDEGEE. This CDR3 contains 14 residues. Trimming shortened V by 4 bases and J by 8 bases, and 16 bases separated the two germline ends.